This TCR beta chain was found in a study of blood T cells in healthy people across ages (dated by TCRdb to the mid-2010s). About the full investigation: Template switching captured roughly one uniquely barcoded TCR beta cDNA molecule per two T cells in model experiments. Age-related changes in TCR beta repertoire diversity were measured in the study by deep sequencing normalized with unique cDNA molecular identifiers. Four age groups were formed from the donors: young (average 16 years), middle-aged (around 40), aged (62) and long-lived (around 82). Donors of different ages were randomly distributed across sequencing lanes to avoid experimental bias. The study analyzed two additional independent replicas of 1 million unique cDNA reads from the same blood draw for two donors, one aged 18 to 30 and one aged 80 or older. The research as a whole found: Observed TCR beta diversity per million T cells fell roughly linearly with age, and a significant reduction was already apparent by age roughly 40. Donor CMV infection status was unknown, potentially confounding age-related changes in expanded clonotypes. Conclusive comparison of naive and antigen-experienced compartments was prevented by the profiling of bulk unsorted PBMCs. Estimates of total diversity based on one million sequenced T cells were considered lower bounds and underestimates. There was a strong correlation between observed TCR beta diversity and the percentage of naive T cells measured by flow cytometry. The long-lived group showed more naive CD4+ T cells, fewer expanded clones and increased TCR diversity than the aged group, suggesting age selection.

According to the germline V gene, CDR1 reads MNHEY and CDR2 reads SVGAGI. The CDR3 numbers 15 residues from cysteine through phenylalanine. The retained sequence is limited to the CDR3, 45 bases, with the frame set at the first base. Of note for this clonotype: This receptor's antigen is unknown. Nothing much larger sits one base from this clone, and base qualities are not available.

Library method: 5' RACE. The reads were generated on an Illumina HiSeq 2500. The second PCR ran for about 6 to 12 cycles and used a J-beta primer mix along with a sample-barcoded 5' primer. A unique molecular identifier was introduced onto each TCR beta cDNA molecule by a template-switch 5' adaptor carrying 12 random nucleotides. Each sample yielded at least 2.5 million CDR3-containing paired-end reads. The Mint cDNA synthesis kit, primed by a TRBC-specific oligonucleotide, was used to synthesize first-strand cDNA from all RNA. Following uracil-DNA glycosylase treatment, all cDNA underwent a first 18-cycle PCR with the universal primers M1SS and BC2_uni_R. The study's processing was this. Each sample was normalized by randomly selecting 1 million high-quality reads, each carrying a distinct molecular identifier. Reads sharing molecular identifiers were discarded rather than binned into consensus sequences. MiTCR, run with a Q25 quality threshold and the strictest error-elimination algorithm, handled CDR3 identification, clonotype clustering and error correction. A nonparametric unseen species model with Euler transformation was used to estimate lower-bound total TCR beta diversity. Using fastp at Q25 and MiXCR, TCRdb reprocessed the public reads and kept productive beta chains. Rows are combined by CDR3 protein, so each entry shows the most common genes and DNA. The V and J calls were not made by the authors but by TCRdb's processing. Recorded for this sample are more than 800,000 distinct CDR3 sequences; over 35% of them occurred a single time. The ten largest clonotypes hold approximately 20% of the sample.

The donors were roughly 38 Caucasian individuals from Russia, aged roughly 6 to 100 years, who were systemically healthy. Roughly 11 milliliters of peripheral blood were drawn from each donor into EDTA-treated Vacutainer tubes. Ficoll-Paque density-gradient centrifugation was used to isolate PBMCs, with at least 7 million per sample. Total RNA, at least 5 micrograms per sample, was extracted from PBMCs with Trizol reagent. Naive CD45RAhigh/CD27high T cell percentages were measured by flow cytometry on a PBMC aliquot from every donor. The sample comprised blood. The TCR sequence derives from a woman aged 60-70 years in good health. In this chain, TRBV6-5 is recombined with TRBJ2-4; a confident D gene designation cannot be given. The closer fit of TRBJ2-7 to the DNA end suggests the J call may be wrong. The DNA is as follows: TGTGCCAGCAGTTACTTTGAGCCGGGCACCTACGAGCAGTACTTC. This encodes CASSYFEPGTYEQYF.